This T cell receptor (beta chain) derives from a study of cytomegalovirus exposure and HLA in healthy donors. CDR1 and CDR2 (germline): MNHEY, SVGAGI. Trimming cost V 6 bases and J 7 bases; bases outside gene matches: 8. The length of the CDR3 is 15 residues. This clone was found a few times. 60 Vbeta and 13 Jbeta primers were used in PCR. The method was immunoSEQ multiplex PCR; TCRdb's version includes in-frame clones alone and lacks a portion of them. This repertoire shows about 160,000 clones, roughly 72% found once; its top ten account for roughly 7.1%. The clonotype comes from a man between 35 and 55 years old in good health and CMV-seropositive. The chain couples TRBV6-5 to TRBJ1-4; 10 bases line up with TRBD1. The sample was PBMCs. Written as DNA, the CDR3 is TGTGCCAGCAGCATTTTTGGGACAGGGGTTGAAAAACTGTTTTTT. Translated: CASSIFGTGVEKLFF.